This TCR beta chain was profiled in a study of blood T cell repertoires in COVID-19 (dated by TCRdb to about 2020). With regard to the full study: The collaborator samples originated in the United States, Italy and Spain and spanned the acute and convalescent phases of COVID-19. The material from the prospective study consisted of cDNA or gDNA derived from T cells, B-cell-depleted T cells, or PBMCs. Deeply sampled blood TCRbeta repertoires from subjects exposed to, actively infected with, or recovered from COVID-19 were included in the dataset. A freely available public database, intended as a resource for researchers studying the immune response to SARS-CoV-2, is where the repertoires were released. The samples were drawn from two sources: the first 160 participants of the ongoing ImmuneRACE study, and about 1,300 subjects contributed by 6 global collaborators. A de-identified subject ID, COVID-19 status, age in years and sex were almost always included in the sample metadata. HLA class I and class II types, where available, came from metadata supplied by the sample provider rather than from assay-based typing.

TCRbeta CDR3 regions were amplified from genomic DNA by means of the immunoSEQ Assay, a bias-controlled multiplex PCR. On the authors' methods: Nucleated cell counts per sample were estimated from amplification of reference gene primers within the assay. To quantify the absolute abundance of each unique TCRbeta CDR3 rearrangement, sequence reads were collapsed and filtered. For each sample, productive Simpson clonality was calculated by taking the square root of Simpson's diversity index across productive rearrangements. This is the immuneACCESS table as TCRdb keeps it, with only in-frame sequences that have V and J called. A part of the clones is gone; compared with another copy, unresolved V genes explain less than half, and the rest is unexplained. The V and J calls and clone size come from that table; D and trimming were worked out from the DNA. The sample table contains roughly 180,000 clones; only one count was recorded for roughly 80% of them. The ten largest clones capture about 5.3% of the sample.

Summary of the overall study and its limitations: The quantity of clinical and demographic metadata differed by source and by participant and was supplied without curation.

The germline V gene (reference sequence) yields LNHDA for CDR1 and SQIVND for CDR2. Relative to germline, V is 1 base shorter and J is 10 bases shorter, with 11 bases between their ends. Including the terminal cysteine and phenylalanine, the CDR3 comprises 14 residues. Kept here is only the CDR3 DNA, which spans 42 bases and is read in frame from base 1. With regard to this clone: Its antigen target is currently unknown. No clone much larger than this one lies a single base away; base qualities are absent.

In the prospective study, participants were roughly 18 to 95 years old, resided in fewer than 25 geographic areas of the United States, and were enrolled through a virtual design. In the prospective study, participants were assigned to cohorts based on the clinical history participants reported in a screening survey and a study questionnaire. Mobile phlebotomists in the prospective study collected whole blood, serum and a nasopharyngeal or oropharyngeal swab from every participant. Additional blood draws and questionnaires over a 2-month period could optionally be provided by prospective study participants. Prospective study blood samples were shipped either frozen or at room temperature before DNA extraction.

The receptor was isolated from a woman in her thirties or forties with acute COVID-19. The rearrangement joined TRBV19 to TRBJ1-6; TRBD1 could be the D gene, as 5 bases match. Sequenced sample: PBMCs or T cells enriched from blood (not recorded which). The CDR3 protein sequence reads: CASSIAQGESPLHF. The sequence in DNA is TGTGCCAGTAGTATAGCCCAGGGCGAATCACCCCTCCACTTT.